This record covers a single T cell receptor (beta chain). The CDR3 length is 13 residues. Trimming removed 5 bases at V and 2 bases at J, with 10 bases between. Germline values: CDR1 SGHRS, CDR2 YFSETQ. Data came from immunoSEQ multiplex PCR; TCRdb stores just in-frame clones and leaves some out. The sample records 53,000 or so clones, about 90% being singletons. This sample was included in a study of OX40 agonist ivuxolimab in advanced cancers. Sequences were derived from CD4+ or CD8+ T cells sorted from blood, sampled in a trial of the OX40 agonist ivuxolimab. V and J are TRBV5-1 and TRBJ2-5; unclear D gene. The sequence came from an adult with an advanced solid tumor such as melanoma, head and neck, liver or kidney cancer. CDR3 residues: CASSLGVQETQYF. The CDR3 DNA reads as TGCGCCAGCAGTCTTGGCGTTCAAGAGACCCAGTACTTC.